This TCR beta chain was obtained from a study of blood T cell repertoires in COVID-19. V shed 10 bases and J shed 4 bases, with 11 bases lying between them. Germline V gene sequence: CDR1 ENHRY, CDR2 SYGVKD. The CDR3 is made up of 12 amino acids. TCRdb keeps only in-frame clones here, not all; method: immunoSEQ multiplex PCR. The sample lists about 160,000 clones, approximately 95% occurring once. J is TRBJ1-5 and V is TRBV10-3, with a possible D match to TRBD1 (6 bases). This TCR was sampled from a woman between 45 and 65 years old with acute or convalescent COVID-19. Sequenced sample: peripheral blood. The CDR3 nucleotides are TGTGCCACCGGACAGAGTAATCAGCCCCAGCATTTT. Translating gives CATGQSNQPQHF.